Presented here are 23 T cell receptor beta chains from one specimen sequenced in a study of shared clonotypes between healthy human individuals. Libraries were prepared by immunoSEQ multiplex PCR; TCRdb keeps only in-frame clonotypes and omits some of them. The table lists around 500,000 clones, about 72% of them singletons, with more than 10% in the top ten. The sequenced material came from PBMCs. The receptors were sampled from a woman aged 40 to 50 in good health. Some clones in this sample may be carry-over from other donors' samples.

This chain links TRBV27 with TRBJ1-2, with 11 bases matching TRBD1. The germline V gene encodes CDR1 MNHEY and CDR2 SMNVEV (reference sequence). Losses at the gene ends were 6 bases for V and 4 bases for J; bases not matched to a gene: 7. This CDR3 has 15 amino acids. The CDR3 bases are TGTGCCAGCAGACCCTGGACAGGGGGCGTCTATGGCTACACCTTC. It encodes CASRPWTGGVYGYTF.

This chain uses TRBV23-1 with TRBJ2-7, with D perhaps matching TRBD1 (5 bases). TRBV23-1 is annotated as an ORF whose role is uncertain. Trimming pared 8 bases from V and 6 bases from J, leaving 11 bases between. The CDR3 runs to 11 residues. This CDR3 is CASGHRREQYF. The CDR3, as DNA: TGCGCCAGCGGCCACAGGCGCGAGCAGTACTTC.

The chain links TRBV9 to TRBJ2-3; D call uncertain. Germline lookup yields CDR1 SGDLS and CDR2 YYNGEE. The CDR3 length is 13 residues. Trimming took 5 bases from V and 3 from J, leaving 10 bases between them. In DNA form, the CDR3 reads TGTGCCAGCAGTCCTGGTGTAACAGATACGCAGTATTTT. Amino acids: CASSPGVTDTQYF. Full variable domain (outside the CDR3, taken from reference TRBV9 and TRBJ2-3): DSGVTQTPKHLITATGQRVTLRCSPRSGDLSVYWYQQSLDQGLQFLIQYYNGEERAKGNILERFSAQQFPDLHSELNLSSLELGDSALYFCASSPGVTDTQYFGPGTRLTVL.

The CDR3 bases are TGCGCCAGCAGATACGAAGCAGATACGCAGTATTTT. Its translation is CASRYEADTQYF. The chain is built from TRBV5-1 and TRBJ2-3; D ambiguous. Germline V lookup: CDR1 SGHRS, CDR2 YFSETQ. V lost 5 bases to trimming and J lost 4 bases, with 8 bases between them. This CDR3 region has 12 residues.

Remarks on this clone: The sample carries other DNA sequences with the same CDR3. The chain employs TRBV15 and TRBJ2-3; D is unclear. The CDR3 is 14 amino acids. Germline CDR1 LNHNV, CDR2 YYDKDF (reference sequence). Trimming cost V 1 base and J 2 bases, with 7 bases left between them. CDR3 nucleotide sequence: TGTGCCACCAGCAGAGGGAGCCCCACAGATACGCAGTATTTT. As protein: CATSRGSPTDTQYF.

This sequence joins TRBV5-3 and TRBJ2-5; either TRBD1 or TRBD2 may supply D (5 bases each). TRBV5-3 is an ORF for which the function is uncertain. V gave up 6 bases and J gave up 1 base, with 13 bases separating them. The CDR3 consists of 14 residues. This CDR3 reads CARTGAGLQETQYF. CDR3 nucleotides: TGTGCCAGAACTGGGGCGGGCCTCCAAGAGACCCAGTACTTC.

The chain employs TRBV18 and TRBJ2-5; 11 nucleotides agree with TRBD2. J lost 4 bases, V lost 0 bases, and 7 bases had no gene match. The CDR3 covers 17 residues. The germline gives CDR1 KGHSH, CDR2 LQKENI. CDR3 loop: CASSPPFSGRAVETQYF. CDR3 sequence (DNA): TGTGCCAGCTCACCACCTTTTAGCGGGAGGGCCGTAGAGACCCAGTACTTC.

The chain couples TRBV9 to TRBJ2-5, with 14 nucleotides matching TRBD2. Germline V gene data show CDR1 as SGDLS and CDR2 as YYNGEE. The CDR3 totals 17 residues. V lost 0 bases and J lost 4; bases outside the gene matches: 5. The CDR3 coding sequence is TGTGCCAGCAGCGTAGGGACTAGCGGGAGGTCCGCAGAGACCCAGTACTTC. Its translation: CASSVGTSGRSAETQYF.

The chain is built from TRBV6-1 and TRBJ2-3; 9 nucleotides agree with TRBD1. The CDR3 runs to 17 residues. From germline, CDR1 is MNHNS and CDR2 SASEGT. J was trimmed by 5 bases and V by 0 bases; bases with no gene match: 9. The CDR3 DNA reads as TGTGCCAGCAGTGAAGCCACCGGACAGGGGAGGGGAGATACGCAGTATTTT. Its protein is CASSEATGQGRGDTQYF.

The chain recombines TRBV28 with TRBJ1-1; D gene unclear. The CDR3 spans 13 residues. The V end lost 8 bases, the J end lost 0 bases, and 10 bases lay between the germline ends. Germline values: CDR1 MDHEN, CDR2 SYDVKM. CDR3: CASFLGMNTEAFF. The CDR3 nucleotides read TGTGCCAGCTTTCTTGGGATGAACACTGAAGCTTTCTTT.

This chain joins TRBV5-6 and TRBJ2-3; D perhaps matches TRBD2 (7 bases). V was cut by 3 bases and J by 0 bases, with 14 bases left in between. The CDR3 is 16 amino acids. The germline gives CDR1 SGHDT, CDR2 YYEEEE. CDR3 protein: CASSWGGGASTDTQYF. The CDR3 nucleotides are TGTGCCAGCAGCTGGGGAGGGGGAGCGAGCACAGATACGCAGTATTTT.

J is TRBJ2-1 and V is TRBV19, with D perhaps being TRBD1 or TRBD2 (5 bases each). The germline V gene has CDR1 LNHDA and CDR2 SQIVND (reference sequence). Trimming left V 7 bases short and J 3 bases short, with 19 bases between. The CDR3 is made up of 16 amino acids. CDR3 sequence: CASTVMLGGNYNEQFF. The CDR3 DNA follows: TGTGCCAGTACCGTAATGCTTGGGGGTAACTACAATGAGCAGTTCTTC.

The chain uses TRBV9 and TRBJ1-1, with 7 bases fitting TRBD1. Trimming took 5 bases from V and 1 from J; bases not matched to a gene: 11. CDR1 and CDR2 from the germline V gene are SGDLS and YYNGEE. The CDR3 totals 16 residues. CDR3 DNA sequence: TGTGCCAGCAGTCTACAGGAAAGGGGGCCGAACACTGAAGCTTTCTTT. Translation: CASSLQERGPNTEAFF. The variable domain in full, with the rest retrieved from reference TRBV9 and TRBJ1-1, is DSGVTQTPKHLITATGQRVTLRCSPRSGDLSVYWYQQSLDQGLQFLIQYYNGEERAKGNILERFSAQQFPDLHSELNLSSLELGDSALYFCASSLQERGPNTEAFFGQGTRLTVV.

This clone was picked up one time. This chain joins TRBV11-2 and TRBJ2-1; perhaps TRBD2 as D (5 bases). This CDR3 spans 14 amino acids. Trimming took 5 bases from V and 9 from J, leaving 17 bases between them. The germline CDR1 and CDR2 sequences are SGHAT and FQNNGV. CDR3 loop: CASSPGLSGSEQFF. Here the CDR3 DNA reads TGTGCCAGCAGCCCCGGACTGTCGGGGAGTGAGCAGTTCTTC.

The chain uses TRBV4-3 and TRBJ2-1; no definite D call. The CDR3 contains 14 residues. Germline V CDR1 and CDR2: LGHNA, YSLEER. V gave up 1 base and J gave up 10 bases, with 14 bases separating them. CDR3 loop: CASSQVVALREQFF. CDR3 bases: TGCGCCAGCAGCCAAGTTGTAGCTCTGCGGGAGCAGTTCTTC.

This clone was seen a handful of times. CDR3 sequence: CASTFRDRGSWFF. Here the CDR3 DNA reads TGTGCCAGCACCTTCCGGGACAGGGGGAGTTGGTTCTTC. V gene TRBV27 combines with J gene TRBJ2-1, with 11 nucleotides matching TRBD1. V dropped 7 bases and J dropped 15; count of bases not matched to a gene: 11. The V gene's germline CDR1 is MNHEY and CDR2 SMNVEV (reference sequence). This CDR3 contains 13 residues.

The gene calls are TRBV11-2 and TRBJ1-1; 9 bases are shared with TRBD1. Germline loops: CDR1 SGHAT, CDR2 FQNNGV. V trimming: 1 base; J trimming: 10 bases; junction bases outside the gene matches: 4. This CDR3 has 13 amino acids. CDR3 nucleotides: TGTGCCAGCAGCTTAGGACAGGGGGTCGGAGCTTTCTTT. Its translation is CASSLGQGVGAFF. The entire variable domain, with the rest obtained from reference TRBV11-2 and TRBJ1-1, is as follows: EAGVAQSPRYKIIEKRQSVAFWCNPISGHATLYWYQQILGQGPKLLIQFQNNGVVDDSQLPKDRFSAERLKGVDSTLKIQPAKLEDSAVYLCASSLGQGVGAFFGQGTRLTVV.

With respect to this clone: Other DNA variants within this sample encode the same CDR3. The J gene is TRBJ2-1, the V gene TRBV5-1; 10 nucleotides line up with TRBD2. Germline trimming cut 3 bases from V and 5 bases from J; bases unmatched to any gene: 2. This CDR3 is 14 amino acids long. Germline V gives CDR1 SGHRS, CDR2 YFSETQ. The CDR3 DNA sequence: TGCGCCAGCAGCTCCGGACTAGCGGACAATGAGCAGTTCTTC. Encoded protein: CASSSGLADNEQFF. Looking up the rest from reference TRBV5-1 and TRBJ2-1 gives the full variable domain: KAGVTQTPRYLIKTRGQQVTLSCSPISGHRSVSWYQQTPGQGLQFLFEYFSETQRNKGNFPGRFSGRQFSNSRSEMNVSTLELGDSALYLCASSSGLADNEQFFGPGTRLTVL.

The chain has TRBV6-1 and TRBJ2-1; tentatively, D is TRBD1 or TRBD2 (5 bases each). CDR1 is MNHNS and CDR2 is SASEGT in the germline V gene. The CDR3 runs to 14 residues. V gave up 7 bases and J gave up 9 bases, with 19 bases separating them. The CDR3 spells CASIGERVRGEQFF. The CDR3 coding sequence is TGTGCCAGCATCGGGGAAAGGGTAAGGGGTGAGCAGTTCTTC.

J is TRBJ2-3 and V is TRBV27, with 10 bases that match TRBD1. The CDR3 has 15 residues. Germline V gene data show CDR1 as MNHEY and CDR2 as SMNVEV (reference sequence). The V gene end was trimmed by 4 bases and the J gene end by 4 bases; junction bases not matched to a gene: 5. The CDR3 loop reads CASSYRDRGADTQYF. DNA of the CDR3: TGTGCCAGCAGTTACAGGGACAGGGGCGCAGATACGCAGTATTTT.

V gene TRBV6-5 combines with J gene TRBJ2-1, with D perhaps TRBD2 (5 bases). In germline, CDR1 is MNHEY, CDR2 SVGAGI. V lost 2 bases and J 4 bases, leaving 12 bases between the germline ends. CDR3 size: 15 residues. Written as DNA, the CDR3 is TGTGCCAGCAGTTACCGAGCGGAGACTTACAATGAGCAGTTCTTC. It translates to CASSYRAETYNEQFF.

The CDR3 sequence: CASSYSGVSGAQFF. The DNA of the CDR3 is TGTGCCAGCAGTTACTCGGGTGTTAGCGGGGCCCAGTTCTTC. The chain recombines TRBV6-6 with TRBJ2-1; 8 bases agree with TRBD2. CDR1 and CDR2 from the germline V gene are MNHNY and SVGAGI (reference sequence). CDR3 length: 14 amino acids. V was clipped by 0 bases and J by 13 bases; unmatched bases: 8.

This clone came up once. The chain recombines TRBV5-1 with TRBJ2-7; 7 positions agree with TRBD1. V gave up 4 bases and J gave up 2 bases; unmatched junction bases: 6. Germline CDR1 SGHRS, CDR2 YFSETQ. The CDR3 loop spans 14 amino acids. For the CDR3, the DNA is TGCGCCAGCAGCAAGGGACAGCAAGCCTACGAGCAGTACTTC. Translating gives CASSKGQQAYEQYF. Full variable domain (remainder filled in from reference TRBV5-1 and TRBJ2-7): KAGVTQTPRYLIKTRGQQVTLSCSPISGHRSVSWYQQTPGQGLQFLFEYFSETQRNKGNFPGRFSGRQFSNSRSEMNVSTLELGDSALYLCASSKGQQAYEQYFGPGTRLTVT.